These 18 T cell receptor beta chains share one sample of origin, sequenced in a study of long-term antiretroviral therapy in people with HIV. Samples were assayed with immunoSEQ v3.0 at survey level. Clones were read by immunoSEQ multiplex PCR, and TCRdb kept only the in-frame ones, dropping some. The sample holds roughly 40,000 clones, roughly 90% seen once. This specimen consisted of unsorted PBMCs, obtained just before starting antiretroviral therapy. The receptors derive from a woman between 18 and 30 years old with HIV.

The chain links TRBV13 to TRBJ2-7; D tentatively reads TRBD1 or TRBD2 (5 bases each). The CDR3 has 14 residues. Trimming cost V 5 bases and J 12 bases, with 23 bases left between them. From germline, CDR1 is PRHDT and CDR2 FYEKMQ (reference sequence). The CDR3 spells CASSRPGTTLKRYF. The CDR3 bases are TGTGCCAGCAGCCGTCCGGGGACCACCCTGAAGAGGTACTTC.

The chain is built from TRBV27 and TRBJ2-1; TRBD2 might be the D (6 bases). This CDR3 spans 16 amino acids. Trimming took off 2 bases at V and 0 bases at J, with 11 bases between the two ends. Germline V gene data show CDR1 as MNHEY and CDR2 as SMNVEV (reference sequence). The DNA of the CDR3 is TGTGCCAGCAGTTTACCCGACGGGAGCTCCTACAATGAGCAGTTCTTC. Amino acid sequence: CASSLPDGSSYNEQFF.

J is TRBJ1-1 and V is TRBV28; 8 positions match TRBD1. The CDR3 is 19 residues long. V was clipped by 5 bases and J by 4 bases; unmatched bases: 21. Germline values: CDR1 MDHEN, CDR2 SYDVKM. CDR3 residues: CASSTLKQGEPGLSTEAFF. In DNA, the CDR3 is TGTGCCAGCAGTACATTAAAACAGGGGGAACCGGGGTTGAGCACTGAAGCTTTCTTT.

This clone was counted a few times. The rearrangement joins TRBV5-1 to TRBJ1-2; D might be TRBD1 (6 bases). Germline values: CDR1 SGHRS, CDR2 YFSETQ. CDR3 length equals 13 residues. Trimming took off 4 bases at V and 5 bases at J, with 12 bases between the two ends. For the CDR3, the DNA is TGCGCCAGCAGCGCAGGGGCGGGATATGGCTACACCTTC. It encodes CASSAGAGYGYTF.

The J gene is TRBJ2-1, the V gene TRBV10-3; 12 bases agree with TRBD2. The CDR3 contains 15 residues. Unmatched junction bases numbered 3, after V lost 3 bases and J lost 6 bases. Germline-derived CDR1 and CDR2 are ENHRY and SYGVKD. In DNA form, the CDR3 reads TGTGCCATCAGTGAAGGACTAGCGGGATTCAATGAGCAGTTCTTC. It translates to CAISEGLAGFNEQFF.

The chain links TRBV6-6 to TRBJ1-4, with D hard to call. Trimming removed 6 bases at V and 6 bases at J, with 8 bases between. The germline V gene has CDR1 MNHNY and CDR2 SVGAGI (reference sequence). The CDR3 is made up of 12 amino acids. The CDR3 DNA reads TGTGCCAGCAGCTTGGTAGATGAAAAACTGTTTTTT. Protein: CASSLVDEKLFF.

CDR3 coding DNA: TGTGCCAGCAGCCCCGGACTAGCCGATGGGCCTGTGACGTTCTTC. Amino acid sequence: CASSPGLADGPVTFF. The J gene is TRBJ2-1, the V gene TRBV13; 8 bases map to TRBD2. Germline CDR1 reads PRHDT; CDR2 reads FYEKMQ (reference sequence). The trim removed 5 bases at V and 15 bases at J, leaving 18 bases unmatched. The length of the CDR3 is 15 residues. Drawing the rest from reference TRBV13 and TRBJ2-1, the complete variable domain is AAGVIQSPRHLIKEKRETATLKCYPIPRHDTVYWYQQGPGQDPQFLISFYEKMQSDKGSIPDRFSAQQFSDYHSELNMSSLELGDSALYFCASSPGLADGPVTFFGPGTRLTVL.

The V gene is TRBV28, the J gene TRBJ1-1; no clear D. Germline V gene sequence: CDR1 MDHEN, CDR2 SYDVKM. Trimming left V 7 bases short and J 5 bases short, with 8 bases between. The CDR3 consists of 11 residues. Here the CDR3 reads CASTRWTEAFF. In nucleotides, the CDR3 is TGTGCCAGCACGCGGTGGACTGAAGCTTTCTTT.

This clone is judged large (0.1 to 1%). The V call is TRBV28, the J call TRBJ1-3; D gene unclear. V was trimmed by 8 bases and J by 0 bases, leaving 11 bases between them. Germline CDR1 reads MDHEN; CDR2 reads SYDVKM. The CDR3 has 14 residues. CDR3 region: CASGSFGSGNTIYF. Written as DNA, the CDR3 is TGTGCCAGCGGCTCGTTTGGCTCTGGAAACACCATATATTTT.

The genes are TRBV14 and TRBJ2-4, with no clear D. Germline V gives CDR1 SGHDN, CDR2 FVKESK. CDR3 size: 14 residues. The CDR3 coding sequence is TGTGCATGGGCTAATTTAAGGGAAAAAAACATTCAGTACTTC. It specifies CAWANLREKNIQYF. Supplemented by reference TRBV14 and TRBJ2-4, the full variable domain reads EAGVTQFPSHSVIEKGQTVTLRCDPISGHDNLYWYRRVMGKEIKFLLHFVKESKQDESGMPNNRFLAERTGGTYSTLKVQPAELEDSGVYFCAWANLREKNIQYFGAGTRLSVL.

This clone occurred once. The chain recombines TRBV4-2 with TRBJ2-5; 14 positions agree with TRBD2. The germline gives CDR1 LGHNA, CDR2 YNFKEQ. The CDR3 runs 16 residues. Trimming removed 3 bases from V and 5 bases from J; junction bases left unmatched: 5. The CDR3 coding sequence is TGTGCCAGCAGCCAGGGACTAGCGGGAGTGGCGGAGACCCAGTACTTC. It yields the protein CASSQGLAGVAETQYF.

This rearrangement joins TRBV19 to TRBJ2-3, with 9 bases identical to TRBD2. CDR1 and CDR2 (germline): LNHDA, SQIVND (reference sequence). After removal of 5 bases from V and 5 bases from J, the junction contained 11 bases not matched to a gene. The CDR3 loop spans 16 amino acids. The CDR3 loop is CASSLLAGEGLDTQYF. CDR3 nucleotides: TGTGCCAGTAGTCTATTAGCGGGAGAAGGCCTAGATACGCAGTATTTT.

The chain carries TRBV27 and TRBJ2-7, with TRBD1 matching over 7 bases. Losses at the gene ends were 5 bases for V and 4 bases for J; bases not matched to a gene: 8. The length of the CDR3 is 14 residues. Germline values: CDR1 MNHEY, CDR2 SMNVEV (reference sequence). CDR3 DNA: TGTGCCAGCAGTCTCTTTGGCAGGGGGTACGAGCAGTACTTC. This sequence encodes CASSLFGRGYEQYF.

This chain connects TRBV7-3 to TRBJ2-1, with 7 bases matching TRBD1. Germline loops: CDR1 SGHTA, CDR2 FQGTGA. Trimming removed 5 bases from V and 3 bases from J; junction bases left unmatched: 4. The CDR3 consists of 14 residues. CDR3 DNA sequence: TGTGCCAGCAGCCCGGGACAGCTCTACAATGAGCAGTTCTTC. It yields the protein CASSPGQLYNEQFF.

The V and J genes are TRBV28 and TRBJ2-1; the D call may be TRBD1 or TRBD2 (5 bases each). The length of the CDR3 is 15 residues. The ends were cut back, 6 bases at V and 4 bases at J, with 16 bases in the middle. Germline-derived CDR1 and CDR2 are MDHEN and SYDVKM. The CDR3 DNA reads TGTGCCAGCAGGTCAGCCGGGGCAGGATACAATGAGCAGTTCTTC. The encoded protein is CASRSAGAGYNEQFF.

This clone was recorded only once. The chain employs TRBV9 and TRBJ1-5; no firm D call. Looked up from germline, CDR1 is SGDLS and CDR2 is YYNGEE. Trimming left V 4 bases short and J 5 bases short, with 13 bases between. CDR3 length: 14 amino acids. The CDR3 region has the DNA TGTGCCAGCAGCCCGAGAACAGAAGATCAGCCCCAGCATTTT. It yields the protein CASSPRTEDQPQHF.

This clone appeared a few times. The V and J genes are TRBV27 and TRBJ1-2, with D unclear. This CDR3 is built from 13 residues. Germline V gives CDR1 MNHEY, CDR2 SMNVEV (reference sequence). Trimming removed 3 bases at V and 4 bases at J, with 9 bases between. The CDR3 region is CASSLSPGYGYTF. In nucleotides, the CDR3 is TGTGCCAGCAGTTTGTCGCCGGGCTATGGCTACACCTTC.

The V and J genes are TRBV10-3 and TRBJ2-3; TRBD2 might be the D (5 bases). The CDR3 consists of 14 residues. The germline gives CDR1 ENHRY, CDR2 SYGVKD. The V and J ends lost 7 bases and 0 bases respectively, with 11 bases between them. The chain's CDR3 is CAIKGAWSTDTQYF. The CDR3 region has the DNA TGTGCCATCAAGGGAGCGTGGAGCACAGATACGCAGTATTTT.